This TCR beta chain was captured by sequencing in a study of T cell clusters in autoimmune cytopenias (dated by TCRdb to about 2019). With respect to the entire study: The median TRB sequencing depth was around 55,000 reads per sample, and the median number of distinct TRB clonotypes was roughly 2,000 per sample. The goal of the study was to find out whether patients with autoimmune cytopenia have a disease-specific immune repertoire signature that could be used as a blood-based biomarker. Alongside healthy, CLL and autoimmune hepatitis controls, autoimmune cytopenia patients had their peripheral blood TRB and IGH repertoires sequenced at active disease and again during treatment follow-up.

Broad study findings and their caveats: Shifts in the TRB repertoire, including less even repertoires in secondary cytopenia and CLL, were mostly a reflection of lymphoma bias and not of autoimmunity. The T cell clusters were defined only in silico, and the functional role of the clusters still needed to be validated experimentally. The cluster-lack signature was not observed for secondary cytopenia versus CLL, as the signature was apparently masked by the dominant lymphoma-associated repertoire. Healthy donors had almost three times as many exclusive TRB clusters as active autoimmune hepatitis patients, a finding consistent with an autoimmunity-wide signature. GLIPH results suggested that primary autoimmune cytopenia patients were missing physiological T cell clusters, with 51 clusters found only in healthy donors compared with more than 15 found only in patients.

About this clonotype itself: Its antigen is still unknown.

Including cysteine and phenylalanine, the CDR3 has 18 amino acids. The entry carries no DNA sequence. Reading the germline V gene gives CDR1 SGHRS and CDR2 YFSETQ. Per sample, about 230 ng of peripheral blood genomic DNA, 30,000 to 40,000 genome equivalents, was used for TRB amplification. TRB rearrangements were amplified by multiplex PCR following a touch-down protocol, with the TRB-A and TRB-B primer pools mixed in one tube. Illumina adapters and sample indices were added to the amplicons through two consecutive PCR reactions performed with Phusion HS II polymerase. The amplicons were gel-purified using the NucleoSpin Gel and PCR Clean-up kit, after which quantification was performed by Qubit and quality was checked on an Agilent 2100 Bioanalyzer. Sequencing of the libraries was done on an Illumina MiSeq with paired-end, single-indexed, 600-cycle runs. The published analysis was carried out like this. Alignment and assembly of TRB reads were performed with MiXCR version 2.1.12 and the default MiXCR reference library. Each unique CDR3 nucleotide sequence defined a clone, and only productive sequences with at least two reads were analysed. To assess repertoire diversity, an R script computed alpha-parameterized diversity profiles (alpha 0 to 5), which included the Shannon (alpha 1) and Simpson (alpha 2) indices. The tcR package was used to compute combinatorial TRB VJ usage, and cohorts were compared on this usage by principal component analysis with ade4. GLIPH was used to cluster TCRbeta CDR3s in pairs of cohorts matched for age and read depth, and a Wilcoxon test was used to compare cluster frequencies. TCRdb reprocessed the reads and lists each CDR3 protein sequence as a single entry, with no DNA. None of the V and J calls come from the authors' own analysis; TCRdb made them. This sample's clone table shows 7,000 to 8,500 distinct CDR3 sequences. 28% of the sample is held by the ten biggest clonotypes.

The sample comprised peripheral blood. The rearrangement combines TRBV5-1 with TRBJ2-2; TCRdb calls TRBD1, which cannot be checked without DNA. This TCR came from a human donor with an autoimmune cytopenia or autoimmune hepatitis (not recorded which). CDR3 region: CASSLGAGIVSNTGELFF.